This T cell receptor beta chain comes out of a study of T cell clonality in common variable immunodeficiency. Findings of the study overall: Fewer deletions and N-nucleotide insertions were reportedly seen in common variable immunodeficiency TCR beta sequences.

The germline gives CDR1 SGHKS, CDR2 YYEKEE (reference sequence). The CDR3 totals 13 residues. Trimming took 5 bases from V and 4 from J; bases not matched to a gene: 4. Method: immunoSEQ multiplex PCR; TCRdb's copy keeps in-frame clones and lacks some. This sample comprises 40,000 to 65,000 clones, none seen once only. This clone was seen ten or more times. The target antigen is unknown. The read ends 3 residues before the CDR3 terminus; that terminus is restored from the germline J gene. The sample has other DNA sequences that encode this CDR3 too. The V gene is TRBV5-5, the J gene TRBJ1-2, with TRBD1 identical over 8 bases. Sequenced material: peripheral blood mononuclear cells. The receptor's source is a person between 18 and 69 years old in good health. This CDR3 reads CASRTGERYGYTF. Incomplete CDR3 DNA: TGTGCCAGCAGGACAGGGGAACGCTATGGC.